This TCR beta chain was found in a study of blood T cell repertoires in COVID-19. This clone was detected a few times. Authors' analysis steps: Nucleated cell counts were estimated from reference gene primer amplification. Repertoires were generated with immunoSEQ multiplex PCR, while TCRdb's copy carries only in-frame clones and drops some. For V, J and clone size, that table is used; D and trimming come from the DNA. The sample carries about 250,000 clones, approximately 88% recorded once. The CDR3 runs to 13 residues. Trimming removed 4 bases from V and 5 bases from J, with 10 bases in between. Per germline, CDR1 KGHDR and CDR2 SFDVKD.

What was sequenced was peripheral blood. The chain carries TRBV24-1 and TRBJ1-1; D is possibly TRBD1 (5 bases). This receptor was taken from a woman aged 25-40 years with COVID-19, enrolled during active disease. CDR3 bases: TGTGCCACCAGTGACAGCCCAGGGACTGAAGCTTTCTTT. Protein product: CATSDSPGTEAFF.